Each of the 24 T cell receptor beta chains below was sequenced from the same sample in a study of regulatory T cells in long-lasting Graves disease. Time point denoted: persistent/refractory GD, antithyroid drugs over 5 years with positive TRAb. The TCR library was made from RNA extracted from PBMCs. Arm-PCR of CDR3 regions and iRepertoire HTBI primers were the basis on which TCR beta libraries were built. Via MiXCR, TCRdb re-called the multiplex PCR reads, giving one row per CDR3 protein. The top ten clones hold 7.8% of a sample with hundreds of thousands of distinct CDR3 sequences, roughly 20% of them seen once. Material: peripheral blood mononuclear cells (PBMCs), obtained when the disease was refractory, from a patient treated with antithyroid drugs. These receptor sequences come from a female donor with Graves disease.

The rearrangement joins TRBV7-9 to TRBJ2-5; 11 nucleotides line up with TRBD1. The CDR3 runs 15 residues. Germline-derived CDR1 and CDR2 are SEHNR and FQNEAQ (reference sequence). V shed 5 bases and J 5 bases; nucleotides not matched to a gene: 7. The CDR3 nucleotides read TGTGCCAGCAGCCACCCGGACAGGGGGCTCGAGACCCAGTACTTC. As protein: CASSHPDRGLETQYF.

The CDR3 is CASSPALLASQYF. The CDR3 DNA sequence: TGTGCCAGCAGCCCCGCCTTACTAGCCTCCCAGTACTTC. The genes are TRBV3-1 and TRBJ2-5; perhaps TRBD2 as D (6 bases). Trimming stripped 4 bases from V and 9 bases from J, with 15 bases between. The CDR3 totals 13 residues. The germline V gene has CDR1 LGHDT and CDR2 YNNKEL (reference sequence).

To note about this clonotype: The junction does not match germline at one end; this may be a read error. The CDR3 reads CVSTPVAGDSTGELFF. DNA of the CDR3: TGTGTCAGCACCCCCGTCGCGGGAGACAGCACCGGGGAGCTGTTTTTT. The chain couples TRBV7-9 to TRBJ2-2; 7 nucleotides line up with TRBD2. Germline lookup yields CDR1 SEHNR and CDR2 FQNEAQ (reference sequence). There are 16 residues in the CDR3.

This clonotype was counted only a few times. The gene calls are TRBV20-1 and TRBJ1-2; D may be TRBD1 (5 bases). The V gene's germline CDR1 is DFQATT and CDR2 SNEGSKA (reference sequence). The CDR3 runs to 14 residues. V was clipped by 3 bases and J by 4 bases, with 15 bases between them. In DNA, the CDR3 is TGCAGTGCTAGGAAGTGGGACTTGGGCTATGGCTACACCTTC. Amino acids: CSARKWDLGYGYTF.

This chain links TRBV28 with TRBJ2-7; 9 bases map to TRBD2. CDR1 and CDR2 from the germline V gene are MDHEN and SYDVKM. The CDR3 is 14 residues long. After removal of 3 bases from V and 7 bases from J, the junction contained 7 bases not matched to a gene. The CDR3 DNA sequence: TGTGCCAGCAGTTTTGCTAGCGGGATTCTGGAGCAGTACTTC. Encoded protein: CASSFASGILEQYF. Complete variable domain (other parts from reference TRBV28 and TRBJ2-7): DVKVTQSSRYLVKRTGEKVFLECVQDMDHENMFWYRQDPGLGLRLIYFSYDVKMKEKGDIPEGYSVSREKKERFSLILESASTNQTSMYLCASSFASGILEQYFGPGTRLTVT.

This clonotype was seen repeatedly, ten times or more. The J gene is TRBJ1-1, the V gene TRBV2; no reliable D call. The V end lost 2 bases, the J end lost 6 bases, and 16 bases lay between the germline ends. This CDR3 is 15 amino acids long. Looked up from germline, CDR1 is SNHLY and CDR2 is FYNNEI. The DNA of the CDR3 is TGTGCCAGCAGTGAATTAGGCAGGCTGAAGGCTGAAGCTTTCTTT. This translates into CASSELGRLKAEAFF.

This clonotype has a count of ten or more. The gene calls are TRBV12-3 or TRBV12-4 and TRBJ1-4; tentatively, D is TRBD1 (5 bases). Trimming left V 1 base short and J 8 bases short, with 17 bases between. This CDR3 has 16 residues. CDR3 protein: CASSLGSGGIGEKLFF. CDR3 in DNA: TGTGCCAGCAGTTTAGGGTCTGGGGGGATTGGGGAAAAACTGTTTTTT.

CDR3: CASSLVPLPGTGELFF. CDR3 sequence (DNA): TGCGCCAGCAGCTTGGTACCCCTGCCCGGCACCGGGGAGCTGTTTTTT. The rearrangement uses TRBV5-1 and TRBJ2-2; D is ambiguous. CDR1 and CDR2 from the germline V gene are SGHRS and YFSETQ. This CDR3 has 16 amino acids. V was pared by 0 bases and J by 4 bases, with 13 bases between.

This clonotype was detected only a few times. The chain has TRBV25-1 and TRBJ2-7, with TRBD1 matching over 8 bases. The CDR3 consists of 16 residues. CDR1 is MGHDK, CDR2 SYGVNS, per germline. Trimming removed 1 base from V and 2 bases from J; junction bases left unmatched: 7. CDR3 DNA: TGTGCCAGCAGTGAATCAGACAGGGGAAGACCCTACGAGCAGTACTTC. It is translated as CASSESDRGRPYEQYF.

This clonotype was recorded many times. This chain connects TRBV12-3 or TRBV12-4 to TRBJ2-7, with D hard to call. The CDR3 sequence is 14 residues long. Trimming removed 2 bases from V and 0 bases from J, with 8 bases in between. The CDR3 sequence: CASSLRRPSYEQYF. As DNA, the CDR3 is TGTGCCAGCAGTTTAAGGCGGCCCTCCTACGAGCAGTACTTC.

The V gene is TRBV19, the J gene TRBJ1-5; 8 bases fit TRBD1. The CDR3 has 15 residues. The V and J ends lost 9 bases and 0 bases, in that order; junction bases with no gene match: 7. Per the germline V gene, CDR1 is LNHDA and CDR2 is SQIVND (reference sequence). The CDR3 loop is CASRDRRHSNQPQHF. CDR3 nucleotides: TGTGCCAGCAGGGACAGGCGACATAGCAATCAGCCCCAGCATTTT.

V is TRBV30 and J is TRBJ2-7, with D perhaps assigned TRBD1 or TRBD2 (6 bases each). V was shortened by 2 bases and J by 3 bases, with 14 bases between the two germline ends. CDR3 length equals 14 residues. Germline CDR1 reads GTSNPN; CDR2 reads SVGIG (reference sequence). The CDR3 sequence: CAWSNGGLLYEQYF. In DNA, the CDR3 is TGTGCCTGGAGTAACGGGGGCCTTCTCTACGAGCAGTACTTC.

The chain has TRBV27 and TRBJ2-7; no clear D. CDR1 and CDR2 (germline): MNHEY, SMNVEV (reference sequence). The length of the CDR3 is 15 residues. The ends were cut back, 0 bases at V and 0 bases at J, with 9 bases in the middle. CDR3 region: CASSLSRQASYEQYF. CDR3 DNA sequence: TGTGCCAGCAGTTTATCTAGACAAGCCTCCTACGAGCAGTACTTC.

This clonotype was recorded many times. One end of the junction is discordant with germline, which a read error may explain. The chain carries TRBV7-9 and TRBJ2-7; 8 bases match TRBD2. This CDR3 has 13 amino acids. CDR1 SEHNR and CDR2 FQNEAQ come from the germline V gene (reference sequence). DNA for the CDR3: TGCGCCAGCAGCATCGGGACTAGCTACGAGCAGTACTTC. This encodes CASSIGTSYEQYF.

This clonotype was detected ten times or more. V and J are TRBV3-1 and TRBJ2-2, with D possibly being TRBD1 (6 bases). This CDR3 is built from 14 residues. Trimming shortened V by 4 bases and J by 5 bases, and 11 bases separated the two germline ends. CDR1 is LGHDT, CDR2 YNNKEL, per germline (reference sequence). The CDR3 DNA follows: TGTGCCAGCAGCCCAGGGGTGGGGACCGGGGAGCTGTTTTTT. Protein product: CASSPGVGTGELFF.

The chain is built from TRBV27 and TRBJ2-7; tentatively, D is TRBD2 (6 bases). This CDR3 contains 15 residues. Germline lookup yields CDR1 MNHEY and CDR2 SMNVEV (reference sequence). V was trimmed by 5 bases and J by 2 bases, leaving 16 bases between them. The CDR3 nucleotides read TGTGCCAGCAGTCCCCTATGGCGGGGAGCCTACGAGCAGTACTTC. The encoded protein is CASSPLWRGAYEQYF.

The J gene is TRBJ2-5, the V gene TRBV5-1, with TRBD2 matching 9 bases. CDR3 length: 16 amino acids. In germline, CDR1 is SGHRS, CDR2 YFSETQ. The trim removed 0 bases at V and 2 bases at J, leaving 5 bases unmatched. In DNA form, the CDR3 reads TGCGCCAGCAGCTTGGGGCCTAGCGGGAATCAAGAGACCCAGTACTTC. This encodes CASSLGPSGNQETQYF.

At least ten counts were recorded for this clonotype. The J gene is TRBJ1-2, the V gene TRBV6-1; the match to TRBD1 covers 9 bases. The length of the CDR3 is 13 residues. V shed 4 bases and J 6 bases; nucleotides not matched to a gene: 3. Germline V lookup: CDR1 MNHNS, CDR2 SASEGT. The CDR3 sequence is CASSADRGDGYTF. CDR3 nucleotide sequence: TGTGCCAGCAGTGCAGACAGGGGGGATGGCTACACCTTC.

The chain combines TRBV19 with TRBJ2-6; 7 positions agree with TRBD1. Per germline, CDR1 LNHDA and CDR2 SQIVND (reference sequence). The CDR3 is made up of 17 amino acids. V was clipped by 9 bases and J by 0 bases; unmatched bases: 11. DNA of the CDR3: TGTGCCAGCGCCGGGACAGCATCATTCTCTGGGGCCAACGTCCTGACTTTC. Translated, it gives CASAGTASFSGANVLTF.

To note about this clonotype: This may arise from a read error, as a much more abundant clone is one base away. The chain is built from TRBV28 and TRBJ2-2; 12 bases map to TRBD2. This CDR3 region has 15 residues. From germline, CDR1 is MDHEN and CDR2 SYDVKM. Trimming took 10 bases from V and 6 from J; bases not matched to a gene: 9. CDR3 sequence (DNA): TGTGCCACAGACCTGGGACTAGCGGGCGCCGGGGAGCTGTTTTTT. It translates to CATDLGLAGAGELFF. Using reference TRBV28 and TRBJ2-2 for the parts outside the CDR3, the full variable domain is DVKVTQSSRYLVKRTGEKVFLECVQDMDHENMFWYRQDPGLGLRLIYFSYDVKMKEKGDIPEGYSVSREKKERFSLILESASTNQTSMYLCATDLGLAGAGELFFGEGSRLTVL.

The chain couples TRBV27 to TRBJ1-2; 7 positions match TRBD1. CDR3 length: 16 amino acids. V lost 0 bases and J lost 4; bases outside the gene matches: 8. The germline V gene encodes CDR1 MNHEY and CDR2 SMNVEV (reference sequence). CDR3 bases: TGTGCCAGCAGTTTATCGGGGGACAGACGAGCCTATGGCTACACCTTC. This encodes CASSLSGDRRAYGYTF.

This clonotype was counted at least ten times. This chain uses TRBV28 with TRBJ2-3; 11 bases match TRBD1. The CDR3 has 15 amino acids. Germline V gives CDR1 MDHEN, CDR2 SYDVKM. J was trimmed by 4 bases and V by 2 bases; bases with no gene match: 2. The CDR3 DNA sequence: TGTGCCAGCAGTTTACGGACAGGGGGCGCAGATACGCAGTATTTT. Protein sequence: CASSLRTGGADTQYF.

Many counts were recorded for this clonotype. This chain connects TRBV12-3 or TRBV12-4 to TRBJ1-1, with D tentatively TRBD1 (5 bases). The CDR3 contains 17 residues. Trimming pared 5 bases from V and 0 bases from J, leaving 19 bases between. In DNA, the CDR3 is TGTGCCAGCAGTCTTTACAAAGGACAAACGATGAACACTGAAGCTTTCTTT. Amino acids: CASSLYKGQTMNTEAFF.

This clonotype occurred a few times. This chain joins TRBV27 and TRBJ2-4, with TRBD2 matching over 11 bases. The V segment lost 5 bases and the J segment 4 bases; nucleotides outside the gene matches: 13. Per germline, CDR1 MNHEY and CDR2 SMNVEV (reference sequence). This CDR3 is 18 amino acids long. The CDR3 loop reads CASSPGTSGGRIKNIQYF. In DNA form, the CDR3 reads TGTGCCAGCAGTCCCGGGACTAGCGGAGGGCGGATTAAAAACATTCAGTACTTC.